Listed here are 21 T cell receptor beta chains from one sample, sequenced in a study of OX40 agonist ivuxolimab in advanced cancers. The table came from immunoSEQ multiplex PCR; TCRdb's copy has only in-frame clones and leaves some out. The top ten hold approximately 9.8% of the sample, which has about 38,000 clones, 65% to 80% seen once. The sample in question was CD4+ or CD8+ T cells sorted from blood, obtained in a trial of the OX40 agonist ivuxolimab. The origin of the receptors is an adult with an advanced solid tumor such as melanoma, head and neck, liver or kidney cancer.

The V call is TRBV29-1, the J call TRBJ2-2; 7 nucleotides agree with TRBD2. V lost 7 bases, J lost 0 bases, and 11 bases stayed unmatched. Looked up from germline, CDR1 is SQVTM and CDR2 is ANQGSEA. The length of the CDR3 is 16 residues. CDR3 amino acids: CSALGPSGSNTGELFF. In DNA form, the CDR3 reads TGCAGCGCCCTGGGGCCTAGCGGATCGAACACCGGGGAGCTGTTTTTT.

The CDR3 loop reads CASSPPTGHRNTEAFF. CDR3 coding DNA: TGTGCCAGCAGCCCACCCACGGGACATAGGAACACTGAAGCTTTCTTT. This chain links TRBV7-9 with TRBJ1-1, with D perhaps TRBD1 (6 bases). Germline V gives CDR1 SEHNR, CDR2 FQNEAQ (reference sequence). V dropped 5 bases and J dropped 1 base, with 17 bases sitting between them. This CDR3 spans 16 amino acids.

The chain uses TRBV6-4 and TRBJ2-2, with a tentative D call TRBD1 (6 bases). The CDR3 is 16 residues long. CDR1 and CDR2 from the germline V gene are MRHNA and SNTAGT. The ends were cut back, 6 bases at V and 0 bases at J, with 14 bases in the middle. CDR3 DNA: TGTGCCAGCAGAGAACAGGGTGGGGCGAACACCGGGGAGCTGTTTTTT. Its translation: CASREQGGANTGELFF.

The rearrangement links TRBV27 to TRBJ1-6; 11 bases line up with TRBD1. With 6 bases clipped from V and 10 bases from J, the junction kept 11 bases outside the gene matches. Germline V gives CDR1 MNHEY, CDR2 SMNVEV (reference sequence). The CDR3 extends over 16 amino acids. This CDR3 is CASRPRTGGAGSPLHF. The CDR3 DNA reads as TGTGCCAGCAGACCCCGGACAGGGGGCGCAGGATCACCCCTCCACTTT.

The V call is TRBV19, the J call TRBJ1-4; D remains unclear. The CDR3 runs 12 residues. The germline V gene encodes CDR1 LNHDA and CDR2 SQIVND (reference sequence). V lost 6 bases, J lost 8 bases, and 10 bases lay in between. CDR3 in DNA: TGTGCCAGTAGCCGTGAAGGAGAAAAACTGTTTTTT. Translating it yields CASSREGEKLFF.

The rearrangement joins TRBV7-6 to TRBJ2-5, with D hard to call. V was pared by 5 bases and J by 1 base, with 17 bases between. CDR3 length: 16 residues. Germline-derived CDR1 and CDR2 are SGHVS and FNYEAQ. The CDR3 spells CASSNRPPRSQETQYF. In nucleotides, the CDR3 is TGTGCCAGCAGCAACCGGCCCCCACGGAGCCAAGAGACCCAGTACTTC.

The V gene is TRBV28, the J gene TRBJ2-5, with TRBD1 matching over 11 bases. V dropped 5 bases and J dropped 6; count of bases not matched to a gene: 8. Germline values: CDR1 MDHEN, CDR2 SYDVKM. The CDR3 has 15 amino acids. This CDR3 is CASSTWTGGLQTQYF. Here the CDR3 DNA reads TGTGCCAGCAGTACGTGGACAGGGGGCCTGCAGACCCAGTACTTC.

The chain combines TRBV28 with TRBJ2-3; 9 nucleotides line up with TRBD2. CDR1 is MDHEN, CDR2 SYDVKM, per germline. The CDR3 runs to 14 residues. J lost 12 bases, V lost 10 bases, and 17 bases had no gene match. This CDR3 is CATTSGGRAIPQYF. CDR3 DNA sequence: TGTGCCACCACTTCCGGCGGGAGGGCCATCCCCCAGTATTTT.

The chain uses TRBV7-2 and TRBJ2-7; the match to TRBD2 covers 9 bases. This CDR3 spans 15 amino acids. V shed 2 bases and J 5 bases; nucleotides not matched to a gene: 7. From germline, CDR1 is SGHTA and CDR2 FQGNSA. CDR3 in DNA: TGTGCCAGCAGCTTACCCGGGACTAGCAACCACGAGCAGTACTTC. Translation gives CASSLPGTSNHEQYF.

The chain uses TRBV9 and TRBJ2-3, with D tentatively TRBD2 (7 bases). CDR3 size: 15 residues. The ends were cut back, 4 bases at V and 4 bases at J, with 16 bases in the middle. Germline V gives CDR1 SGDLS, CDR2 YYNGEE. The CDR3 reads CASSRNGGPSDTQYF. CDR3 nucleotide sequence: TGTGCCAGCAGCCGAAACGGGGGGCCGTCAGATACGCAGTATTTT. Supplemented by reference TRBV9 and TRBJ2-3, the full variable domain reads DSGVTQTPKHLITATGQRVTLRCSPRSGDLSVYWYQQSLDQGLQFLIQYYNGEERAKGNILERFSAQQFPDLHSELNLSSLELGDSALYFCASSRNGGPSDTQYFGPGTRLTVL.

The CDR3 is CASSWGGDTQYF. The CDR3 nucleotides are TGTGCCAGCAGTTGGGGGGGGGATACGCAGTATTTT. The gene calls are TRBV28 and TRBJ2-3, with 7 positions matching TRBD2. The CDR3 totals 12 residues. From germline, CDR1 is MDHEN and CDR2 SYDVKM. After removal of 4 bases from V and 6 bases from J, the junction contained 1 base not matched to a gene. The variable domain in full, completed from reference TRBV28 and TRBJ2-3, reads DVKVTQSSRYLVKRTGEKVFLECVQDMDHENMFWYRQDPGLGLRLIYFSYDVKMKEKGDIPEGYSVSREKKERFSLILESASTNQTSMYLCASSWGGDTQYFGPGTRLTVL.

This CDR3 reads CASSLGLAGGENEQFF. CDR3 bases: TGTGCCAGCAGCTTAGGACTAGCGGGAGGAGAGAATGAGCAGTTCTTC. The chain employs TRBV7-3 and TRBJ2-1, with 14 bases identical to TRBD2. The CDR3 extends over 16 amino acids. J gave up 7 bases and V 2 bases, and 4 bases lay outside the gene matches. Germline CDR1 and CDR2: SGHTA and FQGTGA.

By proportion, this clone is medium-sized. The chain is built from TRBV15 and TRBJ2-3, with 10 bases lining up with TRBD2. Looked up from germline, CDR1 is LNHNV and CDR2 is YYDKDF (reference sequence). This CDR3 comprises 18 residues. The V segment lost 0 bases and the J segment 0 bases; nucleotides outside the gene matches: 6. CDR3 region: CATSRDLPTSGSTDTQYF. The CDR3, as DNA: TGTGCCACCAGCAGAGATCTCCCGACTAGCGGGAGCACAGATACGCAGTATTTT.

The gene calls are TRBV5-1 and TRBJ2-6; 7 nucleotides align to TRBD2. This CDR3 is built from 19 residues. Unmatched junction bases numbered 12, after V lost 3 bases and J lost 0 bases. Germline CDR1 reads SGHRS; CDR2 reads YFSETQ. In nucleotides, the CDR3 is TGCGCCAGCAGCTCCAACTACGGCGGGGGAGGCTCTGGGGCCAACGTCCTGACTTTC. Protein: CASSSNYGGGGSGANVLTF.

The chain carries TRBV28 and TRBJ1-4, with 8 bases fitting TRBD1. CDR3 length: 15 residues. Germline V lookup: CDR1 MDHEN, CDR2 SYDVKM. V shed 3 bases, J shed 10 bases, and the junction held 10 bases outside the gene matches. CDR3 bases: TGTGCCAGCAGTTTTCGACAGGGGTCGAAGAGAAAACTGTTTTTT. Translation: CASSFRQGSKRKLFF.

J is TRBJ2-5 and V is TRBV18; D not certain. There are 11 residues in the CDR3. V was pared by 2 bases and J by 6 bases, with 4 bases between. From germline, CDR1 is KGHSH and CDR2 LQKENI. Here the CDR3 reads CASSPEKTQYF. CDR3 DNA sequence: TGTGCCAGCTCACCAGAGAAGACCCAGTACTTC.

The count of this clone is one. This chain connects TRBV11-2 to TRBJ2-1; 13 positions agree with TRBD2. J lost 8 bases, V lost 6 bases, and 7 bases had no gene match. The CDR3 loop spans 15 amino acids. Germline V gene sequence: CDR1 SGHAT, CDR2 FQNNGV. The chain's CDR3 is CASRPTSGGAYEQFF. The CDR3 coding sequence is TGTGCCAGCAGACCAACTAGCGGGGGGGCCTATGAGCAGTTCTTC. Combining the CDR3 with reference TRBV11-2 and TRBJ2-1 gives the whole variable domain EAGVAQSPRYKIIEKRQSVAFWCNPISGHATLYWYQQILGQGPKLLIQFQNNGVVDDSQLPKDRFSAERLKGVDSTLKIQPAKLEDSAVYLCASRPTSGGAYEQFFGPGTRLTVL.

The chain joins TRBV16 to TRBJ2-7, with D possibly matching TRBD1 (5 bases). Germline assignment: CDR1 KGHSY and CDR2 FQNENV. V dropped 3 bases and J dropped 2 bases, with 11 bases sitting between them. CDR3 length: 14 residues. CDR3: CASSHRDFTYEQYF. The CDR3 DNA follows: TGTGCCAGCAGCCACAGGGATTTCACCTACGAGCAGTACTTC.

This clone has just one count. V usage is TRBV5-1 and J usage is TRBJ2-1, with 9 bases matching TRBD1. CDR3 length equals 21 residues. With 1 base clipped from V and 0 bases from J, the junction kept 17 bases outside the gene matches. The germline V gene encodes CDR1 SGHRS and CDR2 YFSETQ. The CDR3 coding sequence is TGCGCCAGCAGCTTGCGTTTTCACCGGGACAGGGAAGGAGTCTCCTACAATGAGCAGTTCTTC. Its translation is CASSLRFHRDREGVSYNEQFF.

This clone was seen once. V usage is TRBV5-6 and J usage is TRBJ2-7; D is ambiguous. Germline V gene data show CDR1 as SGHDT and CDR2 as YYEEEE. With 1 base removed from V and 6 bases from J, the gap between germline ends came to 5 bases. This CDR3 has 11 amino acids. DNA for the CDR3: TGTGCCAGCAGCTTGATGTCCGAGCAGTACTTC. Its protein is CASSLMSEQYF.

V and J are TRBV5-1 and TRBJ2-3, with 7 bases that match TRBD2. Germline values: CDR1 SGHRS, CDR2 YFSETQ. This CDR3 spans 17 amino acids. The V and J ends lost 1 base and 1 base, in that order; junction bases with no gene match: 9. The CDR3 protein is CASSLSGAGVRTDTQYF. The CDR3 DNA reads as TGCGCCAGCAGCTTGAGTGGCGCGGGAGTACGCACAGATACGCAGTATTTT.